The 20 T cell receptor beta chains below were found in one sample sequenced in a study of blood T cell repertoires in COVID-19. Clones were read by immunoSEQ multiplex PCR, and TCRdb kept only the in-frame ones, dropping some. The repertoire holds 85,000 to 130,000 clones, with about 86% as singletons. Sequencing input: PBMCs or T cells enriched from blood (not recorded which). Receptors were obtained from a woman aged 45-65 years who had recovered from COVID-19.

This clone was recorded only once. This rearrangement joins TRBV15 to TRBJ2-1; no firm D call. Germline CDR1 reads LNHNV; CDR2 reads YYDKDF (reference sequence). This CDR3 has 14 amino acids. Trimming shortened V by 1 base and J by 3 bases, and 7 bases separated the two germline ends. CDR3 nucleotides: TGTGCCACCAGCAGAGGCGAAATCTACAATGAGCAGTTCTTC. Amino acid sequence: CATSRGEIYNEQFF.

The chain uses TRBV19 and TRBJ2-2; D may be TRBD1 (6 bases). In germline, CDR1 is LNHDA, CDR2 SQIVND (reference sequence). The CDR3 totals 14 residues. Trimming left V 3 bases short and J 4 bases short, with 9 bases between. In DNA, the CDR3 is TGTGCCAGTAGTATGCAACAGGGCACCGGGGAGCTGTTTTTT. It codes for CASSMQQGTGELFF.

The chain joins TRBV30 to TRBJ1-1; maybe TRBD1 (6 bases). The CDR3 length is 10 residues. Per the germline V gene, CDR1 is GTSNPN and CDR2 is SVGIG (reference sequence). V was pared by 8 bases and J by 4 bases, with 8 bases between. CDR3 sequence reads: CAGGGTEAFF. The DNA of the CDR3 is TGTGCCGGGGGCGGCACTGAAGCTTTCTTT. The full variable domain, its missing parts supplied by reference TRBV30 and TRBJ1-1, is SQTIHQWPATLVQPVGSPLSLECTVEGTSNPNLYWYRQAAGRGLQLLFYSVGIGQISSEVPQNLSASRPQDRQFILSSKKLLLSDSGFYLCAGGGTEAFFGQGTRLTVV.

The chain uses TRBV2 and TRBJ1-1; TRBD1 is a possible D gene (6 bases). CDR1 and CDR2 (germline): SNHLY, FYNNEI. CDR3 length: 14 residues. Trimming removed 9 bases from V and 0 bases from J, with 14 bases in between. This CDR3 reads CASLTQGMNTEAFF. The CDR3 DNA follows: TGTGCCAGTTTAACGCAGGGGATGAACACTGAAGCTTTCTTT.

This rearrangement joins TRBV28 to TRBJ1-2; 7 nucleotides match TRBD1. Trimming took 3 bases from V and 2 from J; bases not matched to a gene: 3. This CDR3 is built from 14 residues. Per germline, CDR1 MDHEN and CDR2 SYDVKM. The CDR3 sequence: CASSLDRRNYGYTF. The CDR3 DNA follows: TGTGCCAGCAGTTTGGACAGGAGAAACTATGGCTACACCTTC.

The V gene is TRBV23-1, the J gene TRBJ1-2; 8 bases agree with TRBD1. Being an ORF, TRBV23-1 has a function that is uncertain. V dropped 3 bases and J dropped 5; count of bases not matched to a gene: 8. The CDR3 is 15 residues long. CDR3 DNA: TGCGCCAGCAGTCACCCTACAGGGGGAAATTATGGCTACACCTTC. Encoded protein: CASSHPTGGNYGYTF.

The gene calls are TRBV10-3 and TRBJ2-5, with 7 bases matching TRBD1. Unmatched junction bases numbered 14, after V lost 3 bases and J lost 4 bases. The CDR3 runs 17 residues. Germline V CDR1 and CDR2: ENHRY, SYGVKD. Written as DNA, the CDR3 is TGTGCCATCAGTGACCAGACAGGGAAGAACTCGCCAGAGACCCAGTACTTC. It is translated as CAISDQTGKNSPETQYF.

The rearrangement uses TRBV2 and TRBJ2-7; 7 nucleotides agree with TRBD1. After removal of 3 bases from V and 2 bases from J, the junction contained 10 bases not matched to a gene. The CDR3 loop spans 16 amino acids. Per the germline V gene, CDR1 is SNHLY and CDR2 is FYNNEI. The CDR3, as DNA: TGTGCCAGCAGTGACCGGACAGGTACCATGACCTACGAGCAGTACTTC. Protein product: CASSDRTGTMTYEQYF.

CDR3 sequence (DNA): TGTGCCAGCAGACCCGGGACTAATGGCTACACCTTC. This codes for CASRPGTNGYTF. The rearrangement uses TRBV28 and TRBJ1-2, with a weak D call TRBD1 (5 bases). The CDR3 totals 12 residues. Germline CDR1 and CDR2: MDHEN and SYDVKM. Trimming removed 6 bases from V and 6 bases from J, with 11 bases in between.

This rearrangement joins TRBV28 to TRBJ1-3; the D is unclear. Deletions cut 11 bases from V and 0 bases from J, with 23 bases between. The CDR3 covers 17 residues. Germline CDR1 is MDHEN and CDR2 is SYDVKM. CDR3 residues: CALNPGLGPISGNTIYF. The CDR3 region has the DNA TGTGCCCTCAATCCGGGGTTAGGCCCAATCTCTGGAAACACCATATATTTT.

CDR3 loop: CASRDNKNTGELFF. In nucleotides, the CDR3 is TGCGCCAGCAGGGACAACAAGAACACCGGGGAGCTGTTTTTT. The J gene is TRBJ2-2, the V gene TRBV10-1, with a possible D match to TRBD1 (5 bases). Germline values: CDR1 WNHNN, CDR2 SYGVQD (reference sequence). The CDR3 has 14 amino acids. V shed 6 bases and J shed 1 base, with 9 bases lying between them.

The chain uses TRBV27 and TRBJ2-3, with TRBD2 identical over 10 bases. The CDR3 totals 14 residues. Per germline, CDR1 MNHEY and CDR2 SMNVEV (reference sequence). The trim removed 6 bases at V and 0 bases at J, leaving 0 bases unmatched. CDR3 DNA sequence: TGTGCCAGCAGGGGACTAGCGAGCACAGATACGCAGTATTTT. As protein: CASRGLASTDTQYF.

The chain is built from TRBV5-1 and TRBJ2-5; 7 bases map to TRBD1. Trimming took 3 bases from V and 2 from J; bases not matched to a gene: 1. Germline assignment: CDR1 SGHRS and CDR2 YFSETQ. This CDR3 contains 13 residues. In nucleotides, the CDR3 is TGCGCCAGCAGCTGGACAGGACAAGAGACCCAGTACTTC. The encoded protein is CASSWTGQETQYF.

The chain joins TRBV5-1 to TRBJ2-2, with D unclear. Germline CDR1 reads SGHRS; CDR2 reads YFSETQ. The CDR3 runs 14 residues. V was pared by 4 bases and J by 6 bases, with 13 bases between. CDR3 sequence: CASSTSGWAGELFF. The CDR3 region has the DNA TGCGCCAGCAGCACGTCCGGGTGGGCCGGGGAGCTGTTTTTT. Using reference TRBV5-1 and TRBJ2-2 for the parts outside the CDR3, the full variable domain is KAGVTQTPRYLIKTRGQQVTLSCSPISGHRSVSWYQQTPGQGLQFLFEYFSETQRNKGNFPGRFSGRQFSNSRSEMNVSTLELGDSALYLCASSTSGWAGELFFGEGSRLTVL.

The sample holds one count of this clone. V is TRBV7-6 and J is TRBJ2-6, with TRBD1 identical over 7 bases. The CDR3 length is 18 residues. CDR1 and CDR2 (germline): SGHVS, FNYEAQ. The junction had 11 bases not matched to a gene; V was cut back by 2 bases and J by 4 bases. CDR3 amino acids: CASSLNAGGSGGANVLTF. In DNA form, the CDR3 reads TGTGCCAGCAGCTTAAATGCAGGGGGTTCTGGCGGGGCCAACGTCCTGACTTTC.

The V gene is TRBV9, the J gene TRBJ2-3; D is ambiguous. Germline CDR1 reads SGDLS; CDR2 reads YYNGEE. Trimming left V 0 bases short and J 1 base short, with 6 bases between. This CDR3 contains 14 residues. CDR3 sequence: CASSVVARTDTQYF. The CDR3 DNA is TGTGCCAGCAGCGTAGTAGCCCGCACAGATACGCAGTATTTT.

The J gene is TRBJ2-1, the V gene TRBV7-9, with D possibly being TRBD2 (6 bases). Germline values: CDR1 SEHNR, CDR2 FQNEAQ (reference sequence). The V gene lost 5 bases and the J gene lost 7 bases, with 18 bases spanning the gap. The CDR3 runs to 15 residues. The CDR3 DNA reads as TGTGCCAGCAGCCGACCTAGGGACTTCTTTAATGAGCAGTTCTTC. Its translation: CASSRPRDFFNEQFF.

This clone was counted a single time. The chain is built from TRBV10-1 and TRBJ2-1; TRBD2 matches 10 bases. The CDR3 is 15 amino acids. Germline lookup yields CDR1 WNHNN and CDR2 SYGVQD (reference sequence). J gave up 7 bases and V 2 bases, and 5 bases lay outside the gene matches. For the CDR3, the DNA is TGCGCCAGCAGTGAGACTAGCGGGATGGGGAATGAGCAGTTCTTC. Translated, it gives CASSETSGMGNEQFF.

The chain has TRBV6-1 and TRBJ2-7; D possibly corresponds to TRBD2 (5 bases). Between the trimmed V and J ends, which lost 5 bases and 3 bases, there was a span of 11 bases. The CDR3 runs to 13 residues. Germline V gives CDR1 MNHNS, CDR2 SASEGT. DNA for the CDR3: TGTGCCAGCAGTTATGCGGGCTACTACGAGCAGTACTTC. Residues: CASSYAGYYEQYF.

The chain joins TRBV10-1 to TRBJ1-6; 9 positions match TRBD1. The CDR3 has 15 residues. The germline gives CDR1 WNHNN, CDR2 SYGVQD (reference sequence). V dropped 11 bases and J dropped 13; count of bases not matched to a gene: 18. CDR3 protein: CARTLRDRVNWPLHF. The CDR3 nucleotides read TGCGCCCGAACCCTCCGGGACAGGGTGAATTGGCCCCTCCACTTT.